What follows describes a single T cell receptor beta chain. This sample is part of a study of T cells in Graves' hyperthyroidism and ophthalmopathy. RNA transcripts yielded amplified TCR beta CDR3 regions. First-round RT-PCR of the TCR CDR3 relied on the HTBI primer set. One entry per CDR3 protein results from TCRdb running MiXCR on the multiplex PCR reads. The sample lists 600,000 or so distinct CDR3 sequences, 14% seen once, with 7% to 9% in the top ten. V was shortened by 5 bases and J by 0 bases, with 20 bases between the two germline ends. This CDR3 has 18 residues. Germline V gene lookup returns CDR1 MGHRA and CDR2 YSYEKL. PBMCs were sourced from over 8.5 ml fresh peripheral blood.

V and J are TRBV4-1 and TRBJ1-5, with D unclear. The source material was blood. The TCR originated in a woman aged 18-29 years with Graves' ophthalmopathy. The CDR3 reads CASSNRAREGYSNQPQHF. CDR3 in DNA: TGCGCCAGCAGCAATCGGGCCCGGGAGGGTTATAGCAATCAGCCCCAGCATTTT.